A single sample gave rise to the 19 T cell receptor beta chains below, sequenced in a study of shared clonotypes between healthy human individuals. Libraries were prepared by immunoSEQ multiplex PCR; TCRdb keeps only in-frame clonotypes and omits some of them. The sample consists of approximately 350,000 clones, roughly 70% of them appearing once. What was sequenced was memory CD4+ T cells sorted from blood. Documented subset: CD45RA-negative fraction. Receptors originate from a man in his thirties or forties in good health.

In this sample, this clone turned up many times. The rearrangement links TRBV29-1 to TRBJ2-2; D not resolved. V was cut by 6 bases and J by 4 bases, with 12 bases left in between. Germline V gives CDR1 SQVTM, CDR2 ANQGSEA. This CDR3 region has 13 residues. The CDR3: CSVGLRRTGELFF. In nucleotides, the CDR3 is TGCAGCGTGGGCCTAAGGCGCACCGGGGAGCTGTTTTTT.

This clone occurred a few times. The chain employs TRBV30 and TRBJ2-7, with 7 bases aligning to TRBD2. The CDR3 sequence is 17 residues long. The germline gives CDR1 GTSNPN, CDR2 SVGIG (reference sequence). The junction had 16 bases not matched to a gene; V was cut back by 3 bases and J by 2 bases. The CDR3 here is CAWRQTPGLGPTYEQYF. CDR3 nucleotides: TGTGCCTGGAGACAAACGCCCGGACTAGGTCCTACCTACGAGCAGTACTTC.

This clone has a single count. CDR3 residues: CASNRGSYEQYF. CDR3 coding DNA: TGTGCCAGTAACAGGGGTTCCTACGAGCAGTACTTC. The V and J genes are TRBV25-1 and TRBJ2-7; 7 nucleotides match TRBD1. The CDR3 runs to 12 residues. V shed 9 bases and J 1 base; nucleotides not matched to a gene: 3. Germline CDR1 is MGHDK and CDR2 is SYGVNS.

In its sample, this clone was seen once. The chain couples TRBV7-3 to TRBJ1-4; a possible D gene is TRBD1 (5 bases). V lost 6 bases, J lost 7 bases, and 12 bases lay in between. CDR1 is SGHTA and CDR2 is FQGTGA in the germline V gene. The CDR3 sequence is 13 residues long. CDR3 nucleotides: TGTGCCAGCAGGGTGGGGCAGCTTGAAAAACTGTTTTTT. Translated: CASRVGQLEKLFF. Supplemented by reference TRBV7-3 and TRBJ1-4, the full variable domain reads GAGVSQTPSNKVTEKGKYVELRCDPISGHTALYWYRQSLGQGPEFLIYFQGTGAADDSGLPNDRFFAVRPEGSVSTLKIQRTERGDSAVYLCASRVGQLEKLFFGSGTQLSVL.

This clone was counted a single time. The V call is TRBV28, the J call TRBJ2-1; TRBD2 agrees at 7 bases. The CDR3 runs to 14 residues. CDR1 MDHEN and CDR2 SYDVKM come from the germline V gene. V was clipped by 6 bases and J by 7 bases; unmatched bases: 9. In DNA form, the CDR3 reads TGTGCCAGCAGAGGTGGCGGGAGTAGAAATGAGCAGTTCTTC. Amino acid sequence: CASRGGGSRNEQFF.

Only one count was recorded for this clone. This chain uses TRBV6-1 with TRBJ2-3; D not certain. Germline V gene lookup returns CDR1 MNHNS and CDR2 SASEGT. This CDR3 region has 14 residues. The V and J ends lost 2 bases and 5 bases respectively, with 11 bases between them. CDR3 coding DNA: TGTGCCAGCAGTGAATTAGCCCGAAGAGATACGCAGTATTTT. Translated: CASSELARRDTQYF.

This clone occurred a few times. The chain is built from TRBV27 and TRBJ1-2; D is uncertain. The germline V and J ends were trimmed by 4 bases and 8 bases, with 14 bases remaining between them. The CDR3 runs 13 residues. The V gene's germline CDR1 is MNHEY and CDR2 SMNVEV (reference sequence). The CDR3 DNA is TGTGCCAGCAGTTCCACTACACCGGGAGGCTACACCTTC. Amino acid sequence: CASSSTTPGGYTF.

The chain employs TRBV10-3 and TRBJ2-7; 10 bases agree with TRBD2. With 6 bases clipped from V and 0 bases from J, the junction kept 14 bases outside the gene matches. Germline V gene sequence: CDR1 ENHRY, CDR2 SYGVKD. This CDR3 spans 18 amino acids. CDR3 coding DNA: TGTGCCATCAGGGCTCGAACCGGGACTAGCGTCCGCTCCTACGAGCAGTACTTC. Protein sequence: CAIRARTGTSVRSYEQYF.

The chain combines TRBV5-6 with TRBJ1-1; D is possibly TRBD1 (5 bases). The CDR3 is 14 amino acids. Germline CDR1 reads SGHDT; CDR2 reads YYEEEE. The V and J ends lost 3 bases and 1 base respectively, with 10 bases between them. This chain's CDR3 is CASSSDRRNTEAFF. DNA of the CDR3: TGTGCCAGCAGCTCCGACAGAAGGAACACTGAAGCTTTCTTT.

This clone appeared a few times. V is TRBV6-6 and J is TRBJ2-7, with D possibly TRBD1 on 5 matching bases. CDR3 length: 14 residues. Germline CDR1 reads MNHNY; CDR2 reads SVGAGI (reference sequence). Trimming removed 4 bases from V and 4 bases from J, with 14 bases in between. The CDR3 here is CASSSGLEGYEQYF. The DNA for the CDR3 is TGTGCCAGCAGTTCAGGGCTAGAAGGGTACGAGCAGTACTTC.

In DNA, the CDR3 is TGTGCCAGTAGTATAGATCTTAACAGGAACACTGAAGCTTTCTTT. Encoded protein: CASSIDLNRNTEAFF. The V call is TRBV19, the J call TRBJ1-1; D unclear. Trimming took 0 bases from V and 1 from J, leaving 9 bases between them. Germline V gene sequence: CDR1 LNHDA, CDR2 SQIVND (reference sequence). The CDR3 runs to 15 residues.

The chain is built from TRBV7-2 and TRBJ2-7; a possible D gene is TRBD2 (7 bases). The V and J ends lost 6 bases and 2 bases respectively, with 29 bases between them. The CDR3 has 19 amino acids. Germline V CDR1 and CDR2: SGHTA, FQGNSA. CDR3 region: CASSRRRGEGQAWAYEQYF. CDR3 coding DNA: TGTGCCAGCAGTCGTCGAAGGGGGGAGGGCCAGGCTTGGGCCTACGAGCAGTACTTC.

The genes are TRBV9 and TRBJ1-1; perhaps TRBD1 as D (5 bases). Germline loops: CDR1 SGDLS, CDR2 YYNGEE. This CDR3 has 15 residues. The germline V and J ends were trimmed by 0 bases and 6 bases, with 15 bases remaining between them. This chain's CDR3 is CASSVGDRRGAEAFF. The DNA for the CDR3 is TGTGCCAGCAGCGTAGGGGACCGGCGGGGCGCTGAAGCTTTCTTT.

With regard to this clone: The sample contains more than one DNA sequence encoding this CDR3. This chain links TRBV5-4 with TRBJ2-3; D ambiguous. CDR1 is SGHNT and CDR2 is YYREEE in the germline V gene (reference sequence). There are 12 residues in the CDR3. Trimming left V 0 bases short and J 3 bases short, with 2 bases between. In DNA form, the CDR3 reads TGTGCCAGCAGCTTGGATACAGATACGCAGTATTTT. Translating it yields CASSLDTDTQYF.

This clone was counted between two and nine times. The chain recombines TRBV11-2 with TRBJ1-3; D is possibly TRBD1 (5 bases). Germline CDR1 is SGHAT and CDR2 is FQNNGV. Deletions cut 3 bases from V and 0 bases from J, with 12 bases between. The CDR3 contains 16 residues. The CDR3 reads CASSFGGSYSGNTIYF. CDR3 DNA sequence: TGTGCCAGCAGCTTTGGGGGTTCCTACTCTGGAAACACCATATATTTT.

V gene TRBV15 combines with J gene TRBJ1-4; no firm D call. The CDR3 is 13 amino acids. Deletions cut 5 bases from V and 10 bases from J, with 14 bases between. CDR1 is LNHNV and CDR2 is YYDKDF in the germline V gene (reference sequence). CDR3 amino acids: CATSGDLGGKLFF. Here the CDR3 DNA reads TGTGCCACCAGCGGCGACCTGGGTGGAAAACTGTTTTTT.

This clone was detected many times. The chain couples TRBV5-5 to TRBJ2-3; D unresolved. Germline V gene lookup returns CDR1 SGHKS and CDR2 YYEKEE (reference sequence). CDR3 length equals 14 residues. V lost 0 bases to trimming and J lost 0 bases, with 5 bases between them. CDR3 in amino acids: CASSLAPSTDTQYF. DNA of the CDR3: TGTGCCAGCAGCTTGGCCCCAAGCACAGATACGCAGTATTTT. Full variable domain (outside the CDR3, taken from reference TRBV5-5 and TRBJ2-3): DAGVTQSPTHLIKTRGQQVTLRCSPISGHKSVSWYQQVLGQGPQFIFQYYEKEERGRGNFPDRFSARQFPNYSSELNVNALLLGDSALYLCASSLAPSTDTQYFGPGTRLTVL.

This clone was counted once. The chain couples TRBV20-1 to TRBJ2-7, with D perhaps matching TRBD1 (6 bases). The CDR3 spans 11 residues. The germline V gene encodes CDR1 DFQATT and CDR2 SNEGSKA (reference sequence). V was clipped by 5 bases and J by 10 bases, with 15 bases between them. DNA of the CDR3: TGCAGTGCTCCACAATACAGGGTACAGTACTTC. Translating it yields CSAPQYRVQYF.

The rearrangement uses TRBV5-1 and TRBJ1-1; the match to TRBD1 covers 8 bases. With V trimmed by 3 bases and J by 1 base, 5 bases remained unmatched. This CDR3 is 15 amino acids long. The V gene's germline CDR1 is SGHRS and CDR2 YFSETQ. In DNA, the CDR3 is TGCGCCAGCAGCTCAGGGGGCGCGAAGAACACTGAAGCTTTCTTT. Translated: CASSSGGAKNTEAFF.